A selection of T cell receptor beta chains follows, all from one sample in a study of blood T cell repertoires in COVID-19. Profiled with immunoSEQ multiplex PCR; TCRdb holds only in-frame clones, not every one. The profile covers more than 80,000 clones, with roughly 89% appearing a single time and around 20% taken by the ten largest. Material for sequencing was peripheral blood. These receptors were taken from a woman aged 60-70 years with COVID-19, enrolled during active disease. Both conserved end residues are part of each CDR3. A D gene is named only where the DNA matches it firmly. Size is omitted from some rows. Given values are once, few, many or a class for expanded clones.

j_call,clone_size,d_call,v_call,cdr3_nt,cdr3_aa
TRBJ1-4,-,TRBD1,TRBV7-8,TGTGCCAGCAGCACCCGACAGGGAGAAAAACTGTTTTTT,CASSTRQGEKLFF
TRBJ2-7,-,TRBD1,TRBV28,TGTGCCAGCAGTTTATGGGGACAGGGTTCCTACGAGCAGTACTTC,CASSLWGQGSYEQYF
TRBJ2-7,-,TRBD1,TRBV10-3,TGTGCCATCAGTGAGGGACAGGGGATCAGCGAGCAGTACTTC,CAISEGQGISEQYF
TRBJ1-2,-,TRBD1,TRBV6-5,TGTGCCACCTCGACAGGGGCCCACTATGGCTACACCTTC,CATSTGAHYGYTF
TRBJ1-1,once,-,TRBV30,TGTGCCTGGAACAGACAGAAGGACACTGAAGCTTTCTTT,CAWNRQKDTEAFF
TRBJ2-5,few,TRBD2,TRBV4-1,TGCGCCAGCAGCCCCCCCCCTAGCACTAGCGGGGGTACCCAAGAGACCCAGTACTTC,CASSPPPSTSGGTQETQYF
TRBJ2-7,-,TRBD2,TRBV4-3,TGCGCCAGCAGCCAGACCTCACGGGGGGGTTTTTACGAGCAGTGCTTC,CASSQTSRGGFYEQCF
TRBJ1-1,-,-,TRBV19,TGTGCCAGTAGTATACGTAGCACTGAAGCTTTCTTT,CASSIRSTEAFF
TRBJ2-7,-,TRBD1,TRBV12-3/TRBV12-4,TGTGCCAGCAGCGGGACAGGGACCTACGAGCAGTACTTC,CASSGTGTYEQYF
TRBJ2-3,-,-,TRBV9,TGTGCCAGCAGCCCAGGTTGGGATACGCAGTATTTT,CASSPGWDTQYF
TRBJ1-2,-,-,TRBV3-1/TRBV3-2,TGTGCCAGCAGCCAAGCCGACAGGCTTTATGGCTACACCTTC,CASSQADRLYGYTF